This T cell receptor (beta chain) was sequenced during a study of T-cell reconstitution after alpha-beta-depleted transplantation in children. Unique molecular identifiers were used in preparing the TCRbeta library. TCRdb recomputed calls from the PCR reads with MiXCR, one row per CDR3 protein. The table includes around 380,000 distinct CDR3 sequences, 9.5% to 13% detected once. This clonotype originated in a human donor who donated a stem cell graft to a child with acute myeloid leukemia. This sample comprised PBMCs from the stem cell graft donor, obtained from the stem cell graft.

The DNA of the CDR3 is TGTGCCAGCCTTGGCCCGGGACAGGGGTTAGGAGAGACCCAGTACTTC. It translates to CASLGPGQGLGETQYF. The genes are TRBV6-1 and TRBJ2-5; TRBD1 agrees at 10 bases. Unmatched junction bases numbered 13, after V lost 8 bases and J lost 4 bases. Looked up from germline, CDR1 is MNHNS and CDR2 is SASEGT. The CDR3 contains 16 residues.